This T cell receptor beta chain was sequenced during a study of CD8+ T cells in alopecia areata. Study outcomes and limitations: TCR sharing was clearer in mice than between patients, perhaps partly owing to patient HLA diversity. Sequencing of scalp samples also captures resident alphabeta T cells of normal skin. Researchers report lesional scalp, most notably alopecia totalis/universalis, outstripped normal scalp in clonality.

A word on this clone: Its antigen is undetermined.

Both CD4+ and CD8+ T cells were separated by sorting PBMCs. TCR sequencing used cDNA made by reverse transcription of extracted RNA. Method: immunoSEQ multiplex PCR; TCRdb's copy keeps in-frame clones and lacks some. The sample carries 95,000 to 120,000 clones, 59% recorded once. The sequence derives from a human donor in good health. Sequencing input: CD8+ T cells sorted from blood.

The CDR3, as DNA: TGTGCCAGCAGTTTAGGATCGGAAGAGACCCAGTACTTC. Its protein is CASSLGSEETQYF. The chain recombines TRBV27 with TRBJ2-5; D is uncertain. Trimming pared 2 bases from V and 3 bases from J, leaving 7 bases between. This CDR3 is built from 13 residues. Germline loops: CDR1 MNHEY, CDR2 SMNVEV (reference sequence).